These 32 T cell receptor beta chains share one sample of origin, sequenced in a study of cytomegalovirus exposure and HLA in healthy donors. Generated by immunoSEQ multiplex PCR, the TCRdb table keeps only in-frame clones and is missing some. The table lists some 270,000 clones, 80% to 90% of them singletons. The sequenced sample was PBMCs. These receptors all come from a woman between 18 and 29 years old in good health and CMV-seronegative.

The V and J genes are TRBV25-1 and TRBJ1-2; D is ambiguous. Germline CDR1 is MGHDK and CDR2 is SYGVNS. Trimming took 6 bases from V and 8 from J, leaving 16 bases between them. The CDR3 contains 13 residues. CDR3 in DNA: TGTGCCAGCAGCTACGGAGTGTCCCGCGGCTACACCTTC. This codes for CASSYGVSRGYTF.

This sequence joins TRBV7-8 and TRBJ1-5, with 10 bases matching TRBD1. Losses at the gene ends were 2 bases for V and 7 bases for J; bases not matched to a gene: 5. The CDR3 covers 15 residues. CDR1 is SGHVS and CDR2 is FQNEAQ in the germline V gene. CDR3 DNA: TGTGCCAGCAGCTTACAGGGGACAGGGGCACAGCCCCAGCATTTT. Translating gives CASSLQGTGAQPQHF.

This clone came up many times. The chain has TRBV19 and TRBJ1-1; D is uncertain. CDR3 length: 14 residues. Trimming cost V 6 bases and J 0 bases, with 11 bases left between them. Per germline, CDR1 LNHDA and CDR2 SQIVND (reference sequence). Written as DNA, the CDR3 is TGTGCCAGTAGGGATGGCAGGTTGAACACTGAAGCTTTCTTT. Its protein product is CASRDGRLNTEAFF.

The chain has TRBV11-2 and TRBJ2-7; 8 bases fit TRBD1. Trimming at V came to 5 bases and at J to 6 bases, leaving 15 bases not matched to a gene. The germline CDR1 and CDR2 sequences are SGHAT and FQNNGV. CDR3 length: 16 residues. For the CDR3, the DNA is TGTGCCAGCAGCGCCCTCACTACAGGGGGTGCGGGCGAGCAGTACTTC. This sequence encodes CASSALTTGGAGEQYF.

The V gene is TRBV5-6, the J gene TRBJ2-7, with 11 nucleotides matching TRBD1. The trim removed 4 bases at V and 5 bases at J, leaving 8 bases unmatched. CDR3 length equals 15 residues. Germline-derived CDR1 and CDR2 are SGHDT and YYEEEE. The CDR3 reads CASSHTGQGADEQYF. For the CDR3, the DNA is TGTGCCAGCAGCCACACCGGACAGGGGGCCGACGAGCAGTACTTC. Variable domain in full (rest from reference TRBV5-6 and TRBJ2-7): DAGVTQSPTHLIKTRGQQVTLRCSPKSGHDTVSWYQQALGQGPQFIFQYYEEEERQRGNFPDRFSGHQFPNYSSELNVNALLLGDSALYLCASSHTGQGADEQYFGPGTRLTVT.

The rearrangement links TRBV9 to TRBJ2-7; 15 positions match TRBD2. J lost 4 bases, V lost 7 bases, and 9 bases had no gene match. The CDR3 is made up of 16 amino acids. Germline V gene data show CDR1 as SGDLS and CDR2 as YYNGEE. The CDR3 nucleotides are TGTGCCAGCGATCTTGGACTAGCGGGAGGGCCGTACGAGCAGTACTTC. It specifies CASDLGLAGGPYEQYF. The whole variable domain, remainder taken from reference TRBV9 and TRBJ2-7, is DSGVTQTPKHLITATGQRVTLRCSPRSGDLSVYWYQQSLDQGLQFLIQYYNGEERAKGNILERFSAQQFPDLHSELNLSSLELGDSALYFCASDLGLAGGPYEQYFGPGTRLTVT.

The sample holds a few counts of this clone. The chain recombines TRBV21-1 with TRBJ1-2; whether TRBD1, the table's D call, matches the DNA was not checked. TRBV21-1 is a pseudogene. The CDR3 is 15 residues long. The CDR3 bases are TGTGCCAGCAGCACAAGGTCGCAGGGGCGCTATGGCTACACCTTC. Its protein product is CASSTRSQGRYGYTF.

This rearrangement joins TRBV7-6 to TRBJ2-1; 9 nucleotides agree with TRBD1. There are 16 residues in the CDR3. V lost 4 bases to trimming and J lost 6 bases; unmatched junction nucleotides: 10. Germline V lookup: CDR1 SGHVS, CDR2 FNYEAQ. CDR3 nucleotide sequence: TGTGCCAGCAGCTCGACCTACAGGGGGCTCGGCAATGAGCAGTTCTTC. Amino acids: CASSSTYRGLGNEQFF.

The genes are TRBV14 and TRBJ2-1; D possibly corresponds to TRBD2 (5 bases). V lost 4 bases and J 6 bases, leaving 16 bases between the germline ends. This CDR3 has 15 amino acids. Germline V gene data show CDR1 as SGHDN and CDR2 as FVKESK. The CDR3 region has the DNA TGTGCCAGCAGCCTGAGACGGGGAGCAGTCAATGAGCAGTTCTTC. As protein: CASSLRRGAVNEQFF. The complete variable domain, with remaining parts taken from reference TRBV14 and TRBJ2-1, reads EAGVTQFPSHSVIEKGQTVTLRCDPISGHDNLYWYRRVMGKEIKFLLHFVKESKQDESGMPNNRFLAERTGGTYSTLKVQPAELEDSGVYFCASSLRRGAVNEQFFGPGTRLTVL.

CDR3 nucleotides: TGTGCCAGCAGCCAGTACCGGGACTCTGAACTATCGGGCTACACCTTC. Its translation: CASSQYRDSELSGYTF. This chain joins TRBV14 and TRBJ1-2; tentatively, D is TRBD1 (5 bases). The CDR3 is made up of 16 amino acids. V shed 3 bases and J shed 8 bases, with 22 bases lying between them. Per the germline V gene, CDR1 is SGHDN and CDR2 is FVKESK.

This chain uses TRBV5-1 with TRBJ2-2; 11 bases align to TRBD2. This CDR3 has 19 amino acids. Per germline, CDR1 SGHRS and CDR2 YFSETQ. V gave up 2 bases and J gave up 5 bases; unmatched junction bases: 14. Here the CDR3 reads CASSFLPGLAASETGELFF. The CDR3 DNA sequence: TGCGCCAGCAGCTTCCTACCGGGACTAGCGGCCTCGGAGACCGGGGAGCTGTTTTTT. Full variable domain (remainder filled in from reference TRBV5-1 and TRBJ2-2): KAGVTQTPRYLIKTRGQQVTLSCSPISGHRSVSWYQQTPGQGLQFLFEYFSETQRNKGNFPGRFSGRQFSNSRSEMNVSTLELGDSALYLCASSFLPGLAASETGELFFGEGSRLTVL.

This chain joins TRBV14 and TRBJ2-7, with 10 bases identical to TRBD1. This CDR3 region has 17 residues. Looked up from germline, CDR1 is SGHDN and CDR2 is FVKESK. The V segment lost 2 bases and the J segment 2 bases; nucleotides outside the gene matches: 9. CDR3 bases: TGTGCCAGCAGCCAACCCCGGGACAGGGGACACGCCTACGAGCAGTACTTC. Its protein product is CASSQPRDRGHAYEQYF.

CDR3 bases: TGTGCCAGCAGCTTGGACCCGGCAGGAGAGCTGTTTTTT. Protein sequence: CASSLDPAGELFF. V is TRBV5-4 and J is TRBJ2-2; D ambiguous. The germline V and J ends were trimmed by 0 bases and 11 bases, with 11 bases remaining between them. The germline CDR1 and CDR2 sequences are SGHNT and YYREEE (reference sequence). The CDR3 consists of 13 residues.

The chain has TRBV7-8 and TRBJ1-2; the match to TRBD1 covers 7 bases. The CDR3 totals 20 residues. J was trimmed by 4 bases and V by 4 bases; bases with no gene match: 24. Germline lookup yields CDR1 SGHVS and CDR2 FQNEAQ. DNA of the CDR3: TGTGCCAGCAGCTCCAGATTAGTCTTGTACGACAGGGACCTTCTCTATGGCTACACCTTC. Protein product: CASSSRLVLYDRDLLYGYTF.

The V gene is TRBV7-9, the J gene TRBJ2-5, with no clear D. This CDR3 contains 11 residues. Looked up from germline, CDR1 is SEHNR and CDR2 is FQNEAQ (reference sequence). The V and J ends lost 3 bases and 4 bases respectively, with 3 bases between them. CDR3 bases: TGTGCCAGCAGCTTTCGAGAGACCCAGTACTTC. It codes for CASSFRETQYF. The whole variable domain, filled in from reference TRBV7-9 and TRBJ2-5, reads DTGVSQNPRHKITKRGQNVTFRCDPISEHNRLYWYRQTLGQGPEFLTYFQNEAQLEKSRLLSDRFSAERPKGSFSTLEIQRTEQGDSAMYLCASSFRETQYFGPGTRLLVL.

The V call is TRBV27, the J call TRBJ2-1; TRBD2 is a possible D gene (5 bases). V was cut by 7 bases and J by 0 bases, with 13 bases left in between. CDR1 and CDR2 from the germline V gene are MNHEY and SMNVEV (reference sequence). The CDR3 covers 15 residues. The CDR3 bases are TGTGCCAGCACCCAGCGGTACTACTCCTACAATGAGCAGTTCTTC. It yields the protein CASTQRYYSYNEQFF.

The chain links TRBV27 to TRBJ1-5; D remains unclear. The CDR3 spans 11 residues. The V end was cut by 2 bases, the J end by 6 bases, with 2 bases between. Germline V gene data show CDR1 as MNHEY and CDR2 as SMNVEV (reference sequence). In DNA form, the CDR3 reads TGTGCCAGCAGTTTACGTCAGCCCCAGCATTTT. Amino acid sequence: CASSLRQPQHF.

J is TRBJ2-2 and V is TRBV25-1; 7 positions match TRBD2. From germline, CDR1 is MGHDK and CDR2 SYGVNS. The CDR3 is made up of 15 amino acids. The ends lost 1 base at V and 5 bases at J; junction bases unmatched: 4. The DNA of the CDR3 is TGTGCCAGCAGTGAATTCGGGGGGTGGACCGGGGAGCTGTTTTTT. Amino acids: CASSEFGGWTGELFF.

The chain couples TRBV4-2 to TRBJ1-2; TRBD1 matches at 8 bases. Germline-derived CDR1 and CDR2 are LGHNA and YNFKEQ. This CDR3 region has 15 residues. Trimming took 1 base from V and 3 from J; bases not matched to a gene: 4. CDR3 DNA: TGTGCCAGCAGCCAAGTTCAGGACAGGGACTATGGCTACACCTTC. It specifies CASSQVQDRDYGYTF.

The CDR3, as DNA: TGTGCCAGCAGTTTAGGCACGGGCGGGAATGAGCAGTTCTTC. Translated: CASSLGTGGNEQFF. The chain employs TRBV27 and TRBJ2-1; possible D gene TRBD2, 5 bases. Trimming took off 2 bases at V and 7 bases at J, with 12 bases between the two ends. This CDR3 comprises 14 residues. Germline values: CDR1 MNHEY, CDR2 SMNVEV (reference sequence).

The chain is built from TRBV10-3 and TRBJ2-5, with D possibly matching TRBD2 (6 bases). The CDR3 covers 11 residues. V was clipped by 6 bases and J by 7 bases, with 9 bases between them. Germline V gives CDR1 ENHRY, CDR2 SYGVKD. The CDR3 region is CAIRDYGTQYF. The CDR3 DNA reads as TGTGCCATCAGGGACTACGGGACCCAGTACTTC.

The chain joins TRBV5-1 to TRBJ2-7; 12 bases map to TRBD1. The germline CDR1 and CDR2 sequences are SGHRS and YFSETQ. The CDR3 is made up of 14 amino acids. The V gene end was trimmed by 5 bases and the J gene end by 6 bases; junction bases not matched to a gene: 6. CDR3 sequence reads: CASSWGQGASEQYF. The CDR3, as DNA: TGCGCCAGCAGTTGGGGACAGGGGGCGAGCGAGCAGTACTTC.

This rearrangement joins TRBV27 to TRBJ1-2, with 11 bases matching TRBD1. The CDR3 consists of 15 residues. Trimming cost V 6 bases and J 5 bases; bases outside gene matches: 8. Germline CDR1 and CDR2: MNHEY and SMNVEV (reference sequence). The chain's CDR3 is CASSSRDRGRYGYTF. The DNA of the CDR3 is TGTGCCAGCAGCTCCCGGGACAGGGGGAGGTATGGCTACACCTTC.

This clone was seen only a few times. J is TRBJ1-5 and V is TRBV2, with D tentatively TRBD1 (6 bases). This CDR3 is built from 15 residues. From germline, CDR1 is SNHLY and CDR2 FYNNEI. V lost 6 bases to trimming and J lost 2 bases, with 14 bases between them. As DNA, the CDR3 is TGTGCCAGCAGCGAACAGGGAGGGGGCAATCAGCCCCAGCATTTT. Protein sequence: CASSEQGGGNQPQHF.

The chain is built from TRBV5-1 and TRBJ1-2, with D possibly being TRBD1 (5 bases). This CDR3 is built from 14 residues. The germline V gene encodes CDR1 SGHRS and CDR2 YFSETQ. V shed 0 bases and J shed 3 bases, with 9 bases lying between them. The CDR3 coding sequence is TGCGCCAGCAGCTTGGGGGGCAGGGACTATGGCTACACCTTC. Translating it yields CASSLGGRDYGYTF.

The sample holds a few counts of this clone. The chain couples TRBV27 to TRBJ1-2, with a tentative D call TRBD1 (5 bases). The germline V gene has CDR1 MNHEY and CDR2 SMNVEV (reference sequence). The CDR3 loop spans 14 amino acids. Between the trimmed V and J ends, which lost 3 bases and 0 bases, there was a span of 8 bases. The CDR3 here is CASSLLGANYGYTF. DNA for the CDR3: TGTGCCAGCAGTTTGTTAGGGGCTAACTATGGCTACACCTTC.

The V and J genes are TRBV5-1 and TRBJ2-3, with a weak D call TRBD2 (6 bases). The germline gives CDR1 SGHRS, CDR2 YFSETQ. The V and J ends lost 0 bases and 1 base respectively, with 9 bases between them. The CDR3 runs to 15 residues. CDR3 coding DNA: TGCGCCAGCAGCTTGGATCCGGGGGGCACAGATACGCAGTATTTT. It yields the protein CASSLDPGGTDTQYF.

V gene TRBV4-1 combines with J gene TRBJ1-5, with a tentative D call TRBD1 (6 bases). This CDR3 is built from 15 residues. CDR1 is MGHRA and CDR2 is YSYEKL in the germline V gene. V lost 1 base to trimming and J lost 5 bases, with 12 bases between them. The CDR3 loop reads CASSQAAGADQPQHF. Written as DNA, the CDR3 is TGCGCCAGCAGCCAAGCCGCGGGGGCGGATCAGCCCCAGCATTTT.

The V and J genes are TRBV30 and TRBJ2-4, with a weak D call TRBD1 (6 bases). This CDR3 comprises 15 residues. The ends were cut back, 2 bases at V and 2 bases at J, with 13 bases in the middle. The germline V gene has CDR1 GTSNPN and CDR2 SVGIG (reference sequence). The CDR3 DNA sequence: TGTGCCTGGAGTCTCACAGGGTTTTCCAAAAACATTCAGTACTTC. This encodes CAWSLTGFSKNIQYF. Full variable domain (remainder filled in from reference TRBV30 and TRBJ2-4): SQTIHQWPATLVQPVGSPLSLECTVEGTSNPNLYWYRQAAGRGLQLLFYSVGIGQISSEVPQNLSASRPQDRQFILSSKKLLLSDSGFYLCAWSLTGFSKNIQYFGAGTRLSVL.

The V and J genes are TRBV28 and TRBJ1-2; D may be TRBD1 (6 bases). Germline-derived CDR1 and CDR2 are MDHEN and SYDVKM. The CDR3 sequence is 13 residues long. Trimming pared 2 bases from V and 4 bases from J, leaving 8 bases between. The CDR3 sequence is CASSLQGPYGYTF. CDR3 coding DNA: TGTGCCAGCAGTTTACAGGGGCCCTATGGCTACACCTTC.

This chain joins TRBV27 and TRBJ2-7; 7 bases align to TRBD2. The CDR3 spans 16 residues. The V segment lost 2 bases and the J segment 5 bases; nucleotides outside the gene matches: 12. Germline values: CDR1 MNHEY, CDR2 SMNVEV (reference sequence). The CDR3 coding sequence is TGTGCCAGCAGTTTAGGAGCTGGGCGGGAGAGACACGAGCAGTACTTC. It yields the protein CASSLGAGRERHEQYF.

The chain employs TRBV5-1 and TRBJ2-7, with 10 bases fitting TRBD2. Losses at the gene ends were 5 bases for V and 3 bases for J; bases not matched to a gene: 5. The CDR3 is 14 amino acids. In germline, CDR1 is SGHRS, CDR2 YFSETQ. The CDR3 DNA sequence: TGCGCCAGCAGTAGGGCTAGCGGGAGCTACGAGCAGTACTTC. It codes for CASSRASGSYEQYF.